Listed below are T cell receptor beta chains from one sample, sequenced in a study of T cell responses to AZD1222 COVID-19 vaccine. Here immunoSEQ multiplex PCR was the method, and the copy in TCRdb shows in-frame clones only, minus some. Among approximately 110,000 clones, 87% were seen once, and the ten largest hold 2% to 2.5%. The sequencing used peripheral blood, collected 28 days after the second AZD1222 dose. These receptor sequences come from an adult who received the AZD1222 COVID-19 vaccine. Both conserved end residues are part of each CDR3. The D gene is left open where the match is weak. Clone size is shown for a subset of rows, as once, few, many or a class of expanded clone.

cdr3_nt: TGTGCCATCAGTGAATCGGAGGGGGCCGGTCAGCCCCAGCATTTT
cdr3_aa: CAISESEGAGQPQHF
j_call: TRBJ1-5
clone_size: -
v_call: TRBV10-3
d_call: TRBD1

cdr3_nt: TGTGCCAGTCGCCGGGACCCTACTCACACAGATACGCAGTATTTT
cdr3_aa: CASRRDPTHTDTQYF
j_call: TRBJ2-3
clone_size: -
v_call: TRBV19
d_call: -

cdr3_nt: TGTGCCAGTAGGCAGGGACAGGTCAATCGGGAGGATCAGCCCCAGCATTTT
cdr3_aa: CASRQGQVNREDQPQHF
j_call: TRBJ1-5
clone_size: -
v_call: TRBV19
d_call: TRBD1

cdr3_nt: TGTGCCAGCAGCGTAAACCAGGATACGATTGGAGAAAAACTGTTTTTT
cdr3_aa: CASSVNQDTIGEKLFF
j_call: TRBJ1-4
clone_size: once
v_call: TRBV9
d_call: -

cdr3_nt: TGTGCCAGCAGGTACGGCGGGTCTAGCTCCTACGAGCAGTACTTC
cdr3_aa: CASRYGGSSSYEQYF
j_call: TRBJ2-7
clone_size: -
v_call: TRBV5-4
d_call: -

cdr3_nt: TGTGCCAGCAGTGAGGATTTTAATTCACCCCTCCACTTT
cdr3_aa: CASSEDFNSPLHF
j_call: TRBJ1-6
clone_size: -
v_call: TRBV2
d_call: -

cdr3_nt: TGTGCCAGCAGTTACGGGACAGAATACCAAGAGACCCAGTACTTC
cdr3_aa: CASSYGTEYQETQYF
j_call: TRBJ2-5
clone_size: -
v_call: TRBV6-5
d_call: TRBD1

cdr3_nt: TGCGCCAGCAGCCAACCAGGGGCTGCTGGAAACACCATATATTTT
cdr3_aa: CASSQPGAAGNTIYF
j_call: TRBJ1-3
clone_size: few
v_call: TRBV4-1
d_call: -

cdr3_nt: TGTGCCAGCAGCCGAAGTATACCTGGGGCCAACGTCCTGACTTTC
cdr3_aa: CASSRSIPGANVLTF
j_call: TRBJ2-6
clone_size: few
v_call: TRBV5-4
d_call: -

cdr3_nt: TGTGCCAGCAGTCAAAGACAGGGGAATAATTCACCCCTCCACTTT
cdr3_aa: CASSQRQGNNSPLHF
j_call: TRBJ1-6
clone_size: -
v_call: TRBV27
d_call: TRBD1

cdr3_nt: TGTGCCAGCAGCCGTAGCAGATCGGGACAGGTCTATGGCTACACCTTC
cdr3_aa: CASSRSRSGQVYGYTF
j_call: TRBJ1-2
clone_size: -
v_call: TRBV7-2
d_call: TRBD1

cdr3_nt: TGTGCCAGCAAAGACGGAAGCTCCTATAATTCACCCCTCCACTTT
cdr3_aa: CASKDGSSYNSPLHF
j_call: TRBJ1-6
clone_size: -
v_call: TRBV28
d_call: -

cdr3_nt: TGTGCCACCAGCAGAGGTCTAGAGATAAATGAGCAGTTCTTC
cdr3_aa: CATSRGLEINEQFF
j_call: TRBJ2-1
clone_size: many
v_call: TRBV15
d_call: -

cdr3_nt: TGCGCCAGCAGCTTGGACAGCGGGATAACCTACGAGCAGTACTTC
cdr3_aa: CASSLDSGITYEQYF
j_call: TRBJ2-7
clone_size: -
v_call: TRBV5-1
d_call: TRBD2

cdr3_nt: TGTGCCAGCAGTTACTTAGCGGGAGGATCGTATACGCAGTATTTT
cdr3_aa: CASSYLAGGSYTQYF
j_call: TRBJ2-3
clone_size: -
v_call: TRBV6-5
d_call: TRBD2

cdr3_nt: TGTGCCAGCAGCTTAGTACAGGGGAGGATGAACACTGAAGCTTTCTTT
cdr3_aa: CASSLVQGRMNTEAFF
j_call: TRBJ1-1
clone_size: -
v_call: TRBV7-9
d_call: TRBD1

cdr3_nt: TGTGCCAGCAGCCCTGAGGGGGTTACTGAAGCTTTCTTT
cdr3_aa: CASSPEGVTEAFF
j_call: TRBJ1-1
clone_size: once
v_call: TRBV28
d_call: -

cdr3_nt: TGCGCCAGCAGCTTTGTCACCCAGGTCTATAATTCACCCCTCCACTTT
cdr3_aa: CASSFVTQVYNSPLHF
j_call: TRBJ1-6
clone_size: -
v_call: TRBV5-1
d_call: -

cdr3_nt: TGCAGCGCGTCGCTCGGACAGGGGGAATTCAACGAGCAGTACTTC
cdr3_aa: CSASLGQGEFNEQYF
j_call: TRBJ2-7
clone_size: -
v_call: TRBV29-1
d_call: TRBD1

cdr3_nt: TGTGCCAGCAGTTACCAGGTAGAGGGCAATCAGCCCCAGCATTTT
cdr3_aa: CASSYQVEGNQPQHF
j_call: TRBJ1-5
clone_size: -
v_call: TRBV6-2/TRBV6-3
d_call: -

cdr3_nt: TGTGCCAGCCGCCCGACAGGGGGCAACTATGGCTACACCTTC
cdr3_aa: CASRPTGGNYGYTF
j_call: TRBJ1-2
clone_size: few
v_call: TRBV2
d_call: TRBD1

cdr3_nt: TGTGCCATCAGTCGGGACAGGGATAACTATGGCTACACCTTC
cdr3_aa: CAISRDRDNYGYTF
j_call: TRBJ1-2
clone_size: -
v_call: TRBV10-3
d_call: TRBD1

cdr3_nt: TGTGCCACCAGTGATCCAATGTCGTCTAGTTCAGGTGAGCAGTTCTTC
cdr3_aa: CATSDPMSSSSGEQFF
j_call: TRBJ2-1
clone_size: -
v_call: TRBV24-1
d_call: -

cdr3_nt: TGTGCCAGCTCACCACCGGCAGCCACCCACTATGGCTACACCTTC
cdr3_aa: CASSPPAATHYGYTF
j_call: TRBJ1-2
clone_size: -
v_call: TRBV18
d_call: -

cdr3_nt: TGTGCCAGCAGCCAAGGGTGGGACAGCTTGGAAGCTTTCTTT
cdr3_aa: CASSQGWDSLEAFF
j_call: TRBJ1-1
clone_size: -
v_call: TRBV3-1/TRBV3-2
d_call: TRBD1

cdr3_nt: TGTGCCAGCAGCTGGGGACCGAGCGGGAGGGCCCTAAGGGAGGAGTTCTTC
cdr3_aa: CASSWGPSGRALREEFF
j_call: TRBJ2-1
clone_size: -
v_call: TRBV7-2
d_call: TRBD2

cdr3_nt: TGTGCCAGCAGCGAAAAGTGGACAGGGAACTATGGCTACACCTTC
cdr3_aa: CASSEKWTGNYGYTF
j_call: TRBJ1-2
clone_size: -
v_call: TRBV5-4
d_call: TRBD1

cdr3_nt: TGTGCCAGCAGCCTACGAGGACAGGGGGCGCAAGGCTACACCTTC
cdr3_aa: CASSLRGQGAQGYTF
j_call: TRBJ1-2
clone_size: once
v_call: TRBV3-1/TRBV3-2
d_call: TRBD1

cdr3_nt: TGTGCCAGCAGAGATATGGGGGAGGGCTATGGCTACACCTTC
cdr3_aa: CASRDMGEGYGYTF
j_call: TRBJ1-2
clone_size: -
v_call: TRBV28
d_call: -

cdr3_nt: TGTGCCAGTAGCGGAGGACTATCGTTCTACAATGAGCAGTTCTTC
cdr3_aa: CASSGGLSFYNEQFF
j_call: TRBJ2-1
clone_size: -
v_call: TRBV19
d_call: -

cdr3_nt: TGTGCCACCAGCAGAGATCAACAAGAAGCTTTCTTT
cdr3_aa: CATSRDQQEAFF
j_call: TRBJ1-1
clone_size: -
v_call: TRBV15
d_call: -

cdr3_nt: TGTGCCAGCAGTGAACAAACAGGCCACCAAGAGACCCAGTACTTC
cdr3_aa: CASSEQTGHQETQYF
j_call: TRBJ2-5
clone_size: -
v_call: TRBV6-1
d_call: -

cdr3_nt: TGTGCCAGCAGTTTCCGGGACAGGGGCACAGATACGCAGTATTTT
cdr3_aa: CASSFRDRGTDTQYF
j_call: TRBJ2-3
clone_size: few
v_call: TRBV28
d_call: TRBD1

cdr3_nt: TGTGCCAGCTCACCATCCGGGACAGGGGGGCTCAATCAGCCCCAGCATTTT
cdr3_aa: CASSPSGTGGLNQPQHF
j_call: TRBJ1-5
clone_size: -
v_call: TRBV18
d_call: TRBD1

cdr3_nt: TGTGCCAGCAGTTTAGCACAGGGCCTGGAAAAACTGTTTTTT
cdr3_aa: CASSLAQGLEKLFF
j_call: TRBJ1-4
clone_size: -
v_call: TRBV28
d_call: -

cdr3_nt: TGTGCCAGCCGAGGACTAGTAGTTCACGAGCAGTACTTC
cdr3_aa: CASRGLVVHEQYF
j_call: TRBJ2-7
clone_size: -
v_call: TRBV27
d_call: TRBD2

cdr3_nt: TGTGCCAGCAGCTTGGCTGGTCGCGGGGGGGCAGATACGCAGTATTTT
cdr3_aa: CASSLAGRGGADTQYF
j_call: TRBJ2-3
clone_size: once
v_call: TRBV5-6
d_call: TRBD2

cdr3_nt: TGTGCCAGTACCACCGGCCGGGACAGGGTCTACACTGAAGCTTTCTTT
cdr3_aa: CASTTGRDRVYTEAFF
j_call: TRBJ1-1
clone_size: few
v_call: TRBV19
d_call: TRBD1

cdr3_nt: TGTGCCAGCAGCTTAGGGACAGCTAATACGCAGTATTTT
cdr3_aa: CASSLGTANTQYF
j_call: TRBJ2-3
clone_size: -
v_call: TRBV11-2
d_call: -

cdr3_nt: TGTGCCAGCTCATTATTAGGACTAGCGGCGAACACCGGGGAGCTGTTTTTT
cdr3_aa: CASSLLGLAANTGELFF
j_call: TRBJ2-2
clone_size: -
v_call: TRBV18
d_call: TRBD2

cdr3_nt: TGTGCCACCAGCAGAGGATACAGCGGGACTCAATACACTGAAGCTTTCTTT
cdr3_aa: CATSRGYSGTQYTEAFF
j_call: TRBJ1-1
clone_size: -
v_call: TRBV15
d_call: -

cdr3_nt: TGTGCCAGCAGGTCGACAGGAAGCTCTGGAAACACCATATATTTT
cdr3_aa: CASRSTGSSGNTIYF
j_call: TRBJ1-3
clone_size: -
v_call: TRBV6-5
d_call: -

cdr3_nt: TGCGCCAGCGCGACGGGACAGGGGACAGATACGCAGTATTTT
cdr3_aa: CASATGQGTDTQYF
j_call: TRBJ2-3
clone_size: -
v_call: TRBV5-1
d_call: TRBD1

cdr3_nt: TGTGCCAGCAGTTTCCCGGGACAAATGAATTCACCCCTCCACTTT
cdr3_aa: CASSFPGQMNSPLHF
j_call: TRBJ1-6
clone_size: -
v_call: TRBV28
d_call: -

cdr3_nt: TGTGCCAGCAGCACATTCCCCTACACCATATATTTT
cdr3_aa: CASSTFPYTIYF
j_call: TRBJ1-3
clone_size: -
v_call: TRBV21-1
d_call: -

cdr3_nt: TGTGCCAGCAGCTTGGGACAGCTTGGCGAGCAGTACTTC
cdr3_aa: CASSLGQLGEQYF
j_call: TRBJ2-7
clone_size: -
v_call: TRBV7-3
d_call: TRBD1

cdr3_nt: TGCAGTGCTAGTTCCAATAGTGGGGGAGGAATGGATACGCAGTATTTT
cdr3_aa: CSASSNSGGGMDTQYF
j_call: TRBJ2-3
clone_size: -
v_call: TRBV20-1
d_call: -

cdr3_nt: TGTGCCAGCAGCACCGGGACGAGCTATGGCTACACCTTC
cdr3_aa: CASSTGTSYGYTF
j_call: TRBJ1-2
clone_size: -
v_call: TRBV6-2/TRBV6-3
d_call: -

cdr3_nt: TGTGCCAGCAGCCTAGGGCCGGGAGAAGCAGATACGCAGTATTTT
cdr3_aa: CASSLGPGEADTQYF
j_call: TRBJ2-3
clone_size: -
v_call: TRBV3-1/TRBV3-2
d_call: -

cdr3_nt: TGTGCCAGCAGCTTGGGAGGACAGGGGGCCCAGCCCCAGCATTTT
cdr3_aa: CASSLGGQGAQPQHF
j_call: TRBJ1-5
clone_size: -
v_call: TRBV5-4
d_call: TRBD1

cdr3_nt: TGTGCCAGCAGCCTCACAGGGCAACCCTACGAGCAGTACTTC
cdr3_aa: CASSLTGQPYEQYF
j_call: TRBJ2-7
clone_size: -
v_call: TRBV7-9
d_call: -

cdr3_nt: TGTGCCAGCAGCCAAGGTCCATGGACAGGGACTATAGGGGCCAACGTCCTGACTTTC
cdr3_aa: CASSQGPWTGTIGANVLTF
j_call: TRBJ2-6
clone_size: -
v_call: TRBV3-1/TRBV3-2
d_call: -

cdr3_nt: TGTGCCAGCAGCGCGACCAGGGTCCAACTCTACAATGAGCAGTTCTTC
cdr3_aa: CASSATRVQLYNEQFF
j_call: TRBJ2-1
clone_size: once
v_call: TRBV28
d_call: -

cdr3_nt: TGTGCCAGCAGTCTTCGACAAGATCAGCCCCAGCATTTT
cdr3_aa: CASSLRQDQPQHF
j_call: TRBJ1-5
clone_size: few
v_call: TRBV12-3/TRBV12-4
d_call: -

cdr3_nt: TGCGCCAGCAGCCAAGATAGGGGACCCGGGGAGCTGTTTTTT
cdr3_aa: CASSQDRGPGELFF
j_call: TRBJ2-2
clone_size: -
v_call: TRBV4-1
d_call: -